Listed below are T cell receptor beta chains from one sample, sequenced in a study of a mutant IDH1 vaccine in newly diagnosed glioma. The table came from immunoSEQ multiplex PCR; TCRdb's copy has only in-frame clones and leaves some out. This repertoire shows 20,000 to 30,000 clones, roughly 80% found once; its top ten account for 25% to 35%. Their antigen targets remain unknown. The source was PBMCs, collected from a glioma patient whose treatment included an IDH1 peptide vaccine. All receptors come from a man aged 25-40 years with glioma. Each CDR3 is given with its conserved first and last residue. The order of the fields is clone size, V gene, J gene, D gene, CDR3 protein, CDR3 DNA. D genes are given only for firm matches. Not all rows give a size; the values are once, few, many and, for expanded clones, a class.

size: .; V: TRBV30; J: TRBJ2-7; D: .; CDR3: CAWSVGGSSYEQYF; DNA: TGTGCCTGGAGTGTCGGAGGGAGCTCCTACGAGCAGTACTTC
size: .; V: TRBV11-3; J: TRBJ2-5; D: .; CDR3: CASSSGEQETQYF; DNA: TGTGCCAGCAGCTCCGGGGAGCAAGAGACCCAGTACTTC
size: .; V: TRBV6-6; J: TRBJ1-2; D: TRBD1; CDR3: CASSSMEKDRGNGYTF; DNA: TGTGCCAGCAGTTCCATGGAAAAGGACAGGGGGAATGGCTACACCTTC
size: .; V: TRBV4-1; J: TRBJ1-1; D: TRBD1; CDR3: CASSQDYSGQFEAFF; DNA: TGCGCCAGCAGCCAAGATTATTCGGGACAGTTTGAAGCTTTCTTT
size: .; V: TRBV5-1; J: TRBJ2-7; D: TRBD1; CDR3: CASSLGLSGTASHEQYF; DNA: TGCGCCAGCAGCTTGGGACTATCTGGGACAGCGAGCCACGAGCAGTACTTC
size: few; V: TRBV5-1; J: TRBJ1-2; D: .; CDR3: CASSLEGLPAGYGYTF; DNA: TGCGCCAGCAGCTTGGAGGGACTCCCGGCAGGCTATGGCTACACCTTC
size: .; V: TRBV9; J: TRBJ2-3; D: TRBD2; CDR3: CASSQREDLDTQYF; DNA: TGTGCCAGCAGCCAGCGGGAGGACCTAGATACGCAGTATTTT
size: .; V: TRBV2; J: TRBJ2-7; D: TRBD1; CDR3: CASSPDRGGGEQYF; DNA: TGTGCCAGCAGTCCGGACAGGGGGGGCGGCGAGCAGTACTTC
size: .; V: TRBV13; J: TRBJ1-1; D: TRBD1; CDR3: CASSQTTDRGTEAFF; DNA: TGTGCCAGCAGCCAAACCACCGACAGGGGCACTGAAGCTTTCTTT
size: .; V: TRBV7-6; J: TRBJ2-7; D: .; CDR3: CASSLGYRSYEQYF; DNA: TGTGCCAGCAGCTTAGGTTACCGCTCCTACGAGCAGTACTTC
size: .; V: TRBV10-3; J: TRBJ2-7; D: TRBD2; CDR3: CAISDLAGGYEQYF; DNA: TGTGCCATCAGTGACTTAGCGGGAGGGTACGAGCAGTACTTC
size: few; V: TRBV30; J: TRBJ1-5; D: TRBD1; CDR3: CAWNTGGRQPQHF; DNA: TGTGCCTGGAACACAGGGGGAAGACAGCCCCAGCATTTT
size: few; V: TRBV6-7; J: TRBJ1-6; D: .; CDR3: CASSYGYRSSYNSPLHF; DNA: TGTGCCAGCAGTTACGGTTACAGGAGCTCCTATAATTCACCCCTCCACTTT
size: .; V: TRBV27; J: TRBJ1-5; D: .; CDR3: CASSLNLNSNQPQHF; DNA: TGTGCCAGCAGTTTAAATCTGAATAGCAATCAGCCCCAGCATTTT
size: .; V: TRBV10-2; J: TRBJ1-2; D: .; CDR3: CASSEVQIINYGYTF; DNA: TGCGCCAGCAGTGAGGTACAGATAATTAACTATGGCTACACCTTC
size: .; V: TRBV4-1; J: TRBJ1-2; D: .; CDR3: CASSQVGGYGYTF; DNA: TGCGCCAGCAGCCAAGTCGGAGGGTATGGCTACACCTTC
size: .; V: TRBV19; J: TRBJ2-7; D: .; CDR3: CASSWRKSSYEQYF; DNA: TGTGCCAGTAGTTGGCGGAAGAGCTCCTACGAGCAGTACTTC
size: .; V: TRBV5-4; J: TRBJ2-7; D: TRBD2; CDR3: CASRRLAGGKIGNEQYF; DNA: TGTGCCAGCAGAAGACTAGCGGGAGGAAAAATAGGGAACGAGCAGTACTTC
size: .; V: TRBV30; J: TRBJ2-1; D: TRBD1; CDR3: CAWFPGQGVNEQFF; DNA: TGTGCCTGGTTTCCGGGACAGGGTGTTAATGAGCAGTTCTTC
size: .; V: TRBV2; J: TRBJ1-5; D: .; CDR3: CASSHGPLGDQPQHF; DNA: TGTGCCAGCAGTCACGGACCGCTTGGCGATCAGCCCCAGCATTTT
size: .; V: TRBV29-1; J: TRBJ1-1; D: .; CDR3: CSASHNTEAFF; DNA: TGCAGTGCAAGCCACAACACTGAAGCTTTCTTT
size: .; V: TRBV28; J: TRBJ2-6; D: TRBD1; CDR3: CASRTGGTGANVLTF; DNA: TGTGCCAGCAGAACAGGGGGCACTGGGGCCAACGTCCTGACTTTC
size: .; V: TRBV7-2; J: TRBJ1-4; D: TRBD1; CDR3: CASSQGGGQEKLFF; DNA: TGTGCCAGCAGCCAGGGGGGCGGGCAAGAAAAACTGTTTTTT
size: .; V: TRBV6-5; J: TRBJ1-5; D: .; CDR3: CASSFGKAQPQHF; DNA: TGTGCCAGCAGTTTCGGAAAGGCTCAGCCCCAGCATTTT
size: .; V: TRBV5-4; J: TRBJ2-3; D: TRBD2; CDR3: CASRPSGSTRTDTQYF; DNA: TGTGCCAGCAGACCAAGCGGGAGCACTAGAACAGATACGCAGTATTTT
size: .; V: TRBV29-1; J: TRBJ1-2; D: .; CDR3: CSVVKNYGYTF; DNA: TGCAGCGTTGTCAAAAACTATGGCTACACCTTC
size: .; V: TRBV5-6; J: TRBJ2-1; D: .; CDR3: CASSREYNEQFF; DNA: TGTGCCAGCAGCAGGGAGTACAATGAGCAGTTCTTC
size: .; V: TRBV5-4; J: TRBJ2-1; D: .; CDR3: CASSLEFPSSYNEQFF; DNA: TGTGCCAGCAGCTTGGAATTCCCTAGCTCCTACAATGAGCAGTTCTTC
size: once; V: TRBV5-1; J: TRBJ2-1; D: .; CDR3: CASSRGDYAEFTPSSYNEQFF; DNA: TGCGCCAGCAGCCGGGGTGATTATGCCGAGTTTACTCCTAGCTCCTACAATGAGCAGTTCTTC
size: .; V: TRBV30; J: TRBJ1-1; D: .; CDR3: CAWSVWGNTEAFF; DNA: TGTGCCTGGAGTGTATGGGGAAACACTGAAGCTTTCTTT
size: .; V: TRBV2; J: TRBJ2-4; D: .; CDR3: CASSEVPGLAKNIQYF; DNA: TGTGCCAGCAGTGAAGTCCCAGGGTTGGCCAAAAACATTCAGTACTTC
size: .; V: TRBV6-5; J: TRBJ1-3; D: .; CDR3: CASSKNRDSNTIYF; DNA: TGTGCCAGCAGTAAAAACAGGGATTCTAACACCATATATTTT
size: few; V: TRBV30; J: TRBJ1-5; D: TRBD1; CDR3: CAWSPARQGRPGPQHF; DNA: TGTGCCTGGAGTCCAGCACGACAGGGGCGGCCGGGGCCCCAGCATTTT